These 24 T cell receptor beta chains were all obtained from the same sample, sequenced in a study of T cells in Graves' hyperthyroidism and ophthalmopathy. TCR beta CDR3 region amplification was performed from RNA transcripts. During a first-round RT-PCR of the TCR CDR3, the HTBI primer set was used. TCRdb re-derived calls from the multiplex PCR reads in MiXCR, one entry per CDR3 protein. The sample has approximately 600,000 distinct CDR3 sequences; 15% to 20% are singletons. The sample consisted of blood. The receptor source for this set is a woman aged 25 to 39 with Graves' hyperthyroidism.

The chain couples TRBV11-1 to TRBJ2-2; unclear D gene. Trimming pared 4 bases from V and 5 bases from J, leaving 8 bases between. The CDR3 is 13 residues long. CDR1 is SGHAT, CDR2 FQDESV, per germline (reference sequence). CDR3 DNA: TGTGCCAGCAGCTACGGAGTAACCGGGGAGCTGTTTTTT. This encodes CASSYGVTGELFF.

This clonotype showed up many times. This CDR3 reads CSALDSEAFF. CDR3 nucleotide sequence: TGCAGCGCTCTCGACAGTGAAGCTTTCTTT. The V and J genes are TRBV29-1 and TRBJ1-1, with D maybe TRBD1 (5 bases). The CDR3 spans 10 residues. From germline, CDR1 is SQVTM and CDR2 ANQGSEA. The V and J ends lost 7 bases and 7 bases respectively, with 10 bases between them.

Only a few counts were recorded for this clonotype. For the CDR3, the DNA is TGTGCCAGCAGTCAACAGGGGGCACGGGGACCCCTCCACTTT. This translates into CASSQQGARGPLHF. V gene TRBV25-1 combines with J gene TRBJ1-6, with 9 bases identical to TRBD1. Germline CDR1 reads MGHDK; CDR2 reads SYGVNS. The V segment lost 5 bases and the J segment 12 bases; nucleotides outside the gene matches: 8. The CDR3 sequence is 14 residues long.

This clonotype was picked up a small number of times. The J gene is TRBJ1-5, the V gene TRBV28; a weak D match, TRBD1 (6 bases). The CDR3 spans 14 residues. Trimming removed 6 bases from V and 6 bases from J, with 15 bases in between. Germline values: CDR1 MDHEN, CDR2 SYDVKM. The DNA of the CDR3 is TGTGCCAGCAGCATAGAGGGGGTCAGTCAGCCCCAGCATTTT. It yields the protein CASSIEGVSQPQHF.

Many counts were recorded for this clonotype. The rearrangement links TRBV14 to TRBJ2-3, with 13 nucleotides matching TRBD2. Unmatched junction bases numbered 4, after V lost 2 bases and J lost 2 bases. In germline, CDR1 is SGHDN, CDR2 FVKESK. The CDR3 is made up of 17 amino acids. The CDR3 sequence: CASSQPGLAGSTDTQYF. CDR3 sequence (DNA): TGTGCCAGCAGCCAACCGGGACTAGCGGGATCCACAGATACGCAGTATTTT. Filled out from reference TRBV14 and TRBJ2-3, the complete variable domain reads EAGVTQFPSHSVIEKGQTVTLRCDPISGHDNLYWYRRVMGKEIKFLLHFVKESKQDESGMPNNRFLAERTGGTYSTLKVQPAELEDSGVYFCASSQPGLAGSTDTQYFGPGTRLTVL.

This clonotype was seen at least ten times. The rearrangement links TRBV6-6 to TRBJ1-1, with 7 nucleotides matching TRBD1. This CDR3 contains 19 residues. Germline CDR1 and CDR2: MNHNY and SVGAGI (reference sequence). V lost 0 bases and J lost 3; bases outside the gene matches: 16. CDR3 in DNA: TGTGCCAGCAGTTACTCGATTCTTGAGGGGGCGCGGGGGGACACTGAAGCTTTCTTT. Its translation: CASSYSILEGARGDTEAFF.

The chain employs TRBV29-1 and TRBJ2-2; 9 nucleotides line up with TRBD2. The CDR3 totals 15 residues. From germline, CDR1 is SQVTM and CDR2 ANQGSEA. J was trimmed by 1 base and V by 7 bases; bases with no gene match: 7. The CDR3 DNA follows: TGCAGCGCTTTTAGCGGGAGTCGGAACACCGGGGAGCTGTTTTTT. This translates into CSAFSGSRNTGELFF.

The genes are TRBV7-2 and TRBJ2-2, with D possibly TRBD1 on 5 matching bases. The V gene lost 0 bases and the J gene lost 0 bases, with 23 bases spanning the gap. The CDR3 extends over 21 amino acids. CDR1 SGHTA and CDR2 FQGNSA come from the germline V gene. The CDR3 nucleotides are TGTGCCAGCAGCTTAGCGCTAAGAGTCAGGGTAGGGCTAGCGAACACCGGGGAGCTGTTTTTT. This sequence encodes CASSLALRVRVGLANTGELFF.

This clonotype was picked up a small number of times. The V and J genes are TRBV7-3 and TRBJ2-3, with 8 bases matching TRBD2. Looked up from germline, CDR1 is SGHTA and CDR2 is FQGTGA. Trimming removed 5 bases from V and 3 bases from J; junction bases left unmatched: 10. The CDR3 is 16 residues long. The CDR3 spells CASSRRAGEGTDTQYF. For the CDR3, the DNA is TGTGCCAGCAGCCGCCGAGCGGGAGAGGGGACAGATACGCAGTATTTT.

This clonotype was recorded once. This is likely a read error, given that the CDR3 carries no conserved phenylalanine or tryptophan at its end. The chain employs TRBV5-1 and TRBJ1-3, with D uncertain. The CDR3 contains 15 residues. V was clipped by 4 bases and J by 4 bases, with 15 bases between them. The germline gives CDR1 SGHRS, CDR2 YFSETQ. For the CDR3, the DNA is TGCGCCAGCAGCCCGCTGTCTGGGCCCGGAAACACCATATATCTT. Protein: CASSPLSGPGNTIYL.

Only one count was recorded for this clonotype. This sequence may be a read error, since a much larger clone differs from it by one base. The chain carries TRBV28 and TRBJ2-5; the D gene could be TRBD1 or TRBD2 (5 bases each). CDR3 length: 13 amino acids. From germline, CDR1 is MDHEN and CDR2 SYDVKM. The CDR3 DNA follows: TGTGCCAGCAGTTTTGTTAGCAGGGAGACCCGGTACTTC. This sequence encodes CASSFVSRETRYF.

This clonotype was counted ten times or more. The rearrangement joins TRBV28 to TRBJ1-5; 8 bases align to TRBD1. The CDR3 covers 13 residues. With V trimmed by 7 bases and J by 7 bases, 6 bases remained unmatched. Looked up from germline, CDR1 is MDHEN and CDR2 is SYDVKM. The CDR3 sequence is CASTDRVEQPQHF. In DNA form, the CDR3 reads TGTGCCAGCACGGACAGGGTGGAGCAGCCCCAGCATTTT. Using reference TRBV28 and TRBJ1-5 for the parts outside the CDR3, the full variable domain is DVKVTQSSRYLVKRTGEKVFLECVQDMDHENMFWYRQDPGLGLRLIYFSYDVKMKEKGDIPEGYSVSREKKERFSLILESASTNQTSMYLCASTDRVEQPQHFGDGTRLSIL.

This clonotype occurred a few times. The chain joins TRBV24-1 to TRBJ2-1, with D maybe TRBD2 (5 bases). Germline values: CDR1 KGHDR, CDR2 SFDVKD. The CDR3 loop spans 12 amino acids. V was clipped by 3 bases and J by 9 bases, with 8 bases between them. CDR3 sequence (DNA): TGTGCCACCAGTGATGGTACTAGTGAGCAGTTCTTC. Encoded protein: CATSDGTSEQFF.

In regard to this clonotype: A much larger clonotype is one base distant, so this may be a read error. The V call is TRBV5-1, the J call TRBJ2-3; tentatively, D is TRBD2 (6 bases). Germline loops: CDR1 SGHRS, CDR2 YFSETQ. The CDR3 covers 14 residues. The CDR3 sequence: CASSPTRGTDTPYF. CDR3 in DNA: TGCGCCAGCAGCCCCACGCGGGGCACAGATACGCCGTATTTT.

Remarks on this clonotype: A clone one base away is much larger, so this may be a read error. The rearrangement links TRBV11-1 to TRBJ2-7; 11 bases are shared with TRBD2. With 1 base clipped from V and 3 bases from J, the junction kept 2 bases outside the gene matches. Germline assignment: CDR1 SGHAT and CDR2 FQDESV (reference sequence). CDR3 length equals 15 residues. The CDR3 spells CASSLVTSGSYEQYF. CDR3 DNA sequence: TGTGCCAGCAGCTTAGTAACTAGCGGGAGCTACGAGCAGTACTTC. The entire variable domain, with the rest obtained from reference TRBV11-1 and TRBJ2-7, is as follows: EAEVAQSPRYKITEKSQAVAFWCDPISGHATLYWYRQILGQGPELLVQFQDESVVDDSQLPKDRFSAERLKGVDSTLKIQPAELGDSAMYLCASSLVTSGSYEQYFGPGTRLTVT.

This chain joins TRBV28 and TRBJ2-2; 14 nucleotides match TRBD2. CDR1 and CDR2 (germline): MDHEN, SYDVKM. The length of the CDR3 is 18 residues. V trimming: 3 bases; J trimming: 0 bases; junction bases outside the gene matches: 3. CDR3 amino acids: CASSLRLAGGPNTGELFF. The CDR3, as DNA: TGTGCCAGCAGTTTGAGACTAGCGGGAGGGCCGAACACCGGGGAGCTGTTTTTT.

This clonotype was picked up a small number of times. The chain is built from TRBV30 and TRBJ1-6; 11 nucleotides align to TRBD1. J was trimmed by 8 bases and V by 4 bases; bases with no gene match: 4. The CDR3 loop spans 14 amino acids. The V gene's germline CDR1 is GTSNPN and CDR2 SVGIG (reference sequence). This CDR3 is CAWTGTGGDSPLHF. CDR3 coding DNA: TGTGCCTGGACCGGGACAGGGGGGGATTCACCCCTCCACTTT.

Concerning this clonotype: A much bigger clone sits one base away, suggesting this may be a read error. The chain links TRBV7-2 to TRBJ1-1; TRBD1 might be the D (5 bases). CDR1 is SGHTA, CDR2 FQGNSA, per germline. The CDR3 length is 12 residues. The CDR3 region is CAGRRLGAEAFF. The CDR3 nucleotides are TGTGCCGGCAGGAGATTGGGGGCTGAAGCTTTCTTT.

This clonotype was found a few times. J is TRBJ1-2 and V is TRBV12-3 or TRBV12-4; D gene unclear. The length of the CDR3 is 13 residues. V lost 4 bases and J 6 bases, leaving 12 bases between the germline ends. The CDR3 region is CASSWSVYDGYTF. In DNA form, the CDR3 reads TGTGCCAGCAGTTGGTCAGTTTACGATGGCTACACCTTC.

A note on this clonotype: A much larger clone is a single base away; this may be a read error. The J gene is TRBJ2-5, the V gene TRBV27, with D possibly TRBD1 on 5 matching bases. The J call may be incorrect, as the DNA end agrees better with TRBJ2-1. Looked up from germline, CDR1 is MNHEY and CDR2 is SMNVEV (reference sequence). This CDR3 region has 17 residues. CDR3 residues: CASSELGQTDGQETQFF. In DNA, the CDR3 is TGTGCCAGCAGTGAATTGGGGCAGACCGACGGTCAAGAGACCCAGTTCTTC.

This clonotype appeared many times. The chain recombines TRBV29-1 with TRBJ2-1; no reliable D call. The CDR3 is 13 residues long. CDR1 and CDR2 from the germline V gene are SQVTM and ANQGSEA. Trimming took off 2 bases at V and 10 bases at J, with 15 bases between the two ends. CDR3 loop: CSVEQFSGVEQFF. CDR3 in DNA: TGCAGCGTTGAACAATTCTCCGGAGTCGAGCAGTTCTTC.

This clonotype was recorded at least ten times. The CDR3: CASSYRVRGTDTQYF. CDR3 nucleotides: TGTGCCAGCAGTTATCGGGTTAGGGGTACAGATACGCAGTATTTT. This chain uses TRBV6-1 with TRBJ2-3; a possible D gene is TRBD1 (5 bases). V dropped 5 bases and J dropped 3 bases, with 15 bases sitting between them. Germline V CDR1 and CDR2: MNHNS, SASEGT. The CDR3 spans 15 residues.

DNA for the CDR3: TGTGCCAGCACTAAGGGCTTAGATACGCAGTATTTT. It is translated as CASTKGLDTQYF. The chain uses TRBV6-1 and TRBJ2-3; no clear D gene. The CDR3 runs 12 residues. Per germline, CDR1 MNHNS and CDR2 SASEGT. Trimming removed 7 bases at V and 5 bases at J, with 10 bases between.

The chain combines TRBV20-1 with TRBJ2-7; D gene uncertain. In germline, CDR1 is DFQATT, CDR2 SNEGSKA (reference sequence). The CDR3 runs to 13 residues. Trimming took off 5 bases at V and 9 bases at J, with 20 bases between the two ends. The CDR3 spells CSAPRELTVGQYF. The DNA for the CDR3 is TGCAGTGCTCCCCGAGAGCTGACCGTCGGGCAGTACTTC.